This TCR beta chain is drawn from a study of regulatory T cells in long-lasting Graves disease. This clonotype came up many times. Its antigen is currently unknown. Germline V lookup: CDR1 SNHLY, CDR2 FYNNEI. With 6 bases removed from V and 5 bases from J, the gap between germline ends came to 7 bases. The CDR3 sequence is 11 residues long. Time point defined: newly diagnosed GD, antithyroid drugs for less than 3 months. PBMCs were the source of the RNA used for TCR sequencing. To make TCR beta libraries, researchers used iRepertoire HTBI primers and Arm-PCR of CDR3 regions. Methods used by the authors: Samples collectively showed some 65 TRBV and roughly 15 TRBJ segments. TCRdb independently ran MiXCR on the multiplex PCR reads; one entry per CDR3 protein. What appears here as the V and J calls and clone size reflects TCRdb's work, not the paper's. The sample includes a few hundred thousand distinct CDR3 sequences, about 17% seen only once; the top ten take 22%.

The study's findings and limits: When disease was persistent, TRBV28, TRBJ1-2 and TRBJ2-5 were the favored segments.

The sequencing used peripheral blood mononuclear cells (PBMCs), collected at new diagnosis, from a patient treated with antithyroid drugs. The TCR was taken from a female donor with Graves disease. The chain carries TRBV2 and TRBJ2-5; the D gene is possibly TRBD2 (5 bases). CDR3 nucleotide sequence: TGTGCCAGCAGGGGAGCTGAGACCCAGTACTTC. Its protein is CASRGAETQYF.